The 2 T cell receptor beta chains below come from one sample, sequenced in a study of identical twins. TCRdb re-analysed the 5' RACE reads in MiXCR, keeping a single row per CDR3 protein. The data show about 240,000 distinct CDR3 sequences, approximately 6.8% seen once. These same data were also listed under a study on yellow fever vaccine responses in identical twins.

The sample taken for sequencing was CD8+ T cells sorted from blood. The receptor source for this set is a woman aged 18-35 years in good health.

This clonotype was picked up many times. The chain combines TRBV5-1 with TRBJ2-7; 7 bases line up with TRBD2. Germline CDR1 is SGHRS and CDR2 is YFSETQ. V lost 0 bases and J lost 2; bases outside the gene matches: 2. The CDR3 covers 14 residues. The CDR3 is CASSLGGGTYEQYV. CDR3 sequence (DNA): TGCGCCAGCAGCTTGGGGGGGGGTACCTACGAGCAGTACGTC.

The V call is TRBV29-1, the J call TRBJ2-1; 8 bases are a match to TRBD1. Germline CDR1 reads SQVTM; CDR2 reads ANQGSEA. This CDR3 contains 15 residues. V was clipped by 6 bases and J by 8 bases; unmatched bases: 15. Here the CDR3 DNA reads TGCAGCGTCCGTGCTGCCCAGGACAGGGCCTATGAGCAGTTCTTC. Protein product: CSVRAAQDRAYEQFF.